The 6 T cell receptor beta chains in this list originate from one sample, sequenced in a study of cytotoxic CD8 clonotypes in ibrutinib-treated CLL. The table came from immunoSEQ multiplex PCR; TCRdb's copy has only in-frame clones and leaves some out. The repertoire holds approximately 340,000 clones, with around 66% as singletons. The sample consisted of PBMCs, taken after 36 months of ibrutinib treatment. The receptor set was obtained from a human donor with chronic lymphocytic leukemia.

This chain uses TRBV5-6 with TRBJ1-5, with 7 bases identical to TRBD1. The CDR3 contains 16 residues. Unmatched junction bases numbered 8, after V lost 3 bases and J lost 2 bases. Germline assignment: CDR1 SGHDT and CDR2 YYEEEE. CDR3 residues: CASSYYRGVGNQPQHF. The CDR3 DNA sequence: TGTGCCAGCAGCTATTACAGGGGAGTCGGCAATCAGCCCCAGCATTTT.

The V gene is TRBV10-2, the J gene TRBJ1-2; D possibly corresponds to TRBD1 (5 bases). The length of the CDR3 is 15 residues. Germline V CDR1 and CDR2: WSHSY, SAAADI. Trimming pared 6 bases from V and 8 bases from J, leaving 22 bases between. For the CDR3, the DNA is TGCGCCAGCAGCGAGCAGGGCCACTTAACTCGGGGCTACACCTTC. It codes for CASSEQGHLTRGYTF.

The chain is built from TRBV5-6 and TRBJ1-4, with 10 bases aligning to TRBD1. Germline V gene data show CDR1 as SGHDT and CDR2 as YYEEEE. The CDR3 consists of 16 residues. Trimming removed 7 bases from V and 0 bases from J; junction bases left unmatched: 6. Here the CDR3 DNA reads TGTGCCAGCTCGGTAGGGACAGGGGCAACTAATGAAAAACTGTTTTTT. This translates into CASSVGTGATNEKLFF.

This chain uses TRBV7-8 with TRBJ2-7; 7 nucleotides agree with TRBD2. V was pared by 5 bases and J by 2 bases, with 9 bases of the junction left unmatched. CDR1 SGHVS and CDR2 FQNEAQ come from the germline V gene. The CDR3 has 15 residues. This CDR3 reads CASSLRAGLTYEQYF. The CDR3 nucleotides are TGTGCCAGCAGCCTCAGAGCGGGACTAACCTACGAGCAGTACTTC.

The rearrangement uses TRBV5-1 and TRBJ2-3; 7 bases line up with TRBD1. The CDR3 has 14 residues. The germline gives CDR1 SGHRS, CDR2 YFSETQ. V shed 7 bases and J 0 bases; nucleotides not matched to a gene: 5. The CDR3 loop reads CASEGGSSTDTQYF. In DNA form, the CDR3 reads TGCGCCAGCGAAGGGGGCTCAAGCACAGATACGCAGTATTTT.

The chain employs TRBV27 and TRBJ2-7, with 12 bases that match TRBD2. The CDR3 is made up of 14 amino acids. With V trimmed by 3 bases and J by 12 bases, 9 bases remained unmatched. CDR1 and CDR2 (germline): MNHEY, SMNVEV (reference sequence). CDR3 sequence: CASSFRGLAGGLYF. As DNA, the CDR3 is TGTGCCAGCAGTTTCCGGGGGCTAGCGGGAGGGTTGTACTTC.